This is a list of T cell receptor beta chains from one sample in a study of beta chain features in type 1 diabetes. Sequenced by immunoSEQ multiplex PCR; TCRdb stores in-frame clones only, minus some. The sample has 680,000 or so clones, around 15% seen once; the top ten hold approximately 0.087%. Specimen: naive CD4+ T cells from blood. The receptors derive from a man aged 18 to 30 in good health. The CDR3 runs from the conserved cysteine through the conserved F or W. D genes are given only for firm matches. Clone size, where shown, is once, few, many, or a class for clones that have expanded.

DNA: TGTGCCAGCAGCGTAAGCTCTGGAAACACCATATATTTT; CDR3: CASSVSSGNTIYF; size: -; D: -; V: TRBV9; J: TRBJ1-3
DNA: TGCGCCAGCAGCCAAGCGGTGGGACTAGCGGGAGGGACAAGCTACGAGCAGTACTTC; CDR3: CASSQAVGLAGGTSYEQYF; size: -; D: TRBD2; V: TRBV4-3; J: TRBJ2-7
DNA: TGTGCCAGCAGCTTTACTAGCGGGGTTATTTCCTACGAGCAGTACTTC; CDR3: CASSFTSGVISYEQYF; size: few; D: TRBD2; V: TRBV7-2; J: TRBJ2-7
DNA: TGTGCCAGCAGCTTAGTTGGAGAGGGGTCGGAGCAGTACTTC; CDR3: CASSLVGEGSEQYF; size: few; D: -; V: TRBV7-6; J: TRBJ2-7
DNA: TGTGCCAGCAGCTTAGTTCAGGGCGCAGGGGCCAACGTCCTGACTTTC; CDR3: CASSLVQGAGANVLTF; size: few; D: -; V: TRBV7-2; J: TRBJ2-6
DNA: TGTGCCACCAGCAGGGCGAGACTTAGCACAGATACGCAGTATTTT; CDR3: CATSRARLSTDTQYF; size: few; D: -; V: TRBV15; J: TRBJ2-3
DNA: TGTGCCAGCTCACCACTGAGGATAGCGGGGGGGCCTAGGAACGAGCAGTACTTC; CDR3: CASSPLRIAGGPRNEQYF; size: few; D: TRBD2; V: TRBV18; J: TRBJ2-7
DNA: TGTGCCAGCAGCTTAGTGACAGGGGATTTGAACACTGAAGCTTTCTTT; CDR3: CASSLVTGDLNTEAFF; size: -; D: TRBD1; V: TRBV7-9; J: TRBJ1-1
DNA: TGTGCCAGCAGCTTGGAACGCTCCTACAATGAGCAGTTCTTC; CDR3: CASSLERSYNEQFF; size: -; D: -; V: TRBV6-5; J: TRBJ2-1
DNA: TGTGCCAGCTCACCCCCGGGCGAAAAGAGGAGTGAGCAGTTCTTC; CDR3: CASSPPGEKRSEQFF; size: few; D: -; V: TRBV18; J: TRBJ2-1
DNA: TGTGCCAGCAGCCGCTTGGACAGGGGGCCCTTGGGGACTGAAGCTTTCTTT; CDR3: CASSRLDRGPLGTEAFF; size: -; D: TRBD1; V: TRBV14; J: TRBJ1-1
DNA: TGTGTTACGCGGGAGTCTAACTATGGCTACACCTTC; CDR3: CVTRESNYGYTF; size: -; D: -; V: TRBV28; J: TRBJ1-2
DNA: TGCGCCAGCAGCCAAGATGGGGTTCGACAGCCCCAGCATTTT; CDR3: CASSQDGVRQPQHF; size: few; D: -; V: TRBV4-1; J: TRBJ1-5
DNA: TGTGCCAGCAGTTACTTAGGACAGGGTATCCAAGAGACCCAGTACTTC; CDR3: CASSYLGQGIQETQYF; size: -; D: TRBD1; V: TRBV6-4; J: TRBJ2-5
DNA: TGTGCCATCAGTTCCGGGACAGGGGGCGACGAGCAGTACTTC; CDR3: CAISSGTGGDEQYF; size: -; D: TRBD1; V: TRBV10-3; J: TRBJ2-7
DNA: TGCGCCAGCAGCCAGTTGACCGTCCAGGGGAGTGAAAAACTGTTTTTT; CDR3: CASSQLTVQGSEKLFF; size: few; D: -; V: TRBV4-3; J: TRBJ1-4
DNA: TGTGCCAGCAGTGACTTCCCCGTACTAGCGGGAGGAGCAGATACGCAGTATTTT; CDR3: CASSDFPVLAGGADTQYF; size: -; D: TRBD2; V: TRBV6-4; J: TRBJ2-3
DNA: TGTGCCAGCAGCCGGGGACGACAAGAGACCCAGTACTTC; CDR3: CASSRGRQETQYF; size: -; D: -; V: TRBV7-2; J: TRBJ2-5
DNA: TGTGCCAGCAACTCCAACTCTGGAAACACCATATATTTT; CDR3: CASNSNSGNTIYF; size: few; D: -; V: TRBV6-1; J: TRBJ1-3
DNA: TGTGCCAGCAGCCCCCGGCGAGGGGACCCCTCTGGGGCCAACGTCCTGACTTTC; CDR3: CASSPRRGDPSGANVLTF; size: -; D: -; V: TRBV9; J: TRBJ2-6
DNA: TGTGCTAGTGGTTTGGTACGGCCACTAGCGCCCGACACCCTGTCTTACAATGAGCAGTTCTTC; CDR3: CASGLVRPLAPDTLSYNEQFF; size: -; D: TRBD2; V: TRBV12-5; J: TRBJ2-1
DNA: TGCAGCGTTGCGACAGGTCAGACTGAAGCTTTCTTT; CDR3: CSVATGQTEAFF; size: -; D: -; V: TRBV29-1; J: TRBJ1-1
DNA: TGTGCCAGCAGTTACTCCAGGGGCGCCAAAAACATTCAGTACTTC; CDR3: CASSYSRGAKNIQYF; size: -; D: -; V: TRBV6-6; J: TRBJ2-4
DNA: TGTGCCTGGAGGTCCGGATCCGTATACGAGCAGTACTTC; CDR3: CAWRSGSVYEQYF; size: few; D: -; V: TRBV30; J: TRBJ2-7
DNA: TGTGCCAGCAGCCCCCGGGACAGTCGAGGCGAGCAGTACTTC; CDR3: CASSPRDSRGEQYF; size: many; D: TRBD1; V: TRBV14; J: TRBJ2-7
DNA: TGTGCCACCAGCAGAGATAAAGGACTAGGCACAGATACGCAGTATTTT; CDR3: CATSRDKGLGTDTQYF; size: -; D: TRBD2; V: TRBV15; J: TRBJ2-3
DNA: TGCGCCAGCAGCCATTGGGGACTAGCGGGAGCGCGTGCCGGGGAGCTGTTTTTT; CDR3: CASSHWGLAGARAGELFF; size: -; D: TRBD2; V: TRBV4-3; J: TRBJ2-2
DNA: TGTGCCAGCAGCTTAGCGGCAGAGCACCAGCATTTT; CDR3: CASSLAAEHQHF; size: -; D: -; V: TRBV7-2; J: TRBJ1-5
DNA: TGTGCCAGCTCACCATCGCTCGGGGGTGACACTGAAGCTTTCTTT; CDR3: CASSPSLGGDTEAFF; size: few; D: -; V: TRBV18; J: TRBJ1-1
DNA: TGTGCCAGCAGGGTGACAGCGGAGCACAATGAGCAGTTCTTC; CDR3: CASRVTAEHNEQFF; size: -; D: -; V: TRBV9; J: TRBJ2-1
DNA: TGTGCCAGCAGTTTTACGTTGGGACAGGGGAACAACGAGCAGTACTTC; CDR3: CASSFTLGQGNNEQYF; size: -; D: TRBD1; V: TRBV7-2; J: TRBJ2-7
DNA: TGTGCCAGCTCACCGAACAGGTTGACTAATGAAAAACTGTTTTTT; CDR3: CASSPNRLTNEKLFF; size: few; D: -; V: TRBV18; J: TRBJ1-4
DNA: TGCGCCAGCAGCCAAGAGGGAAGCAGGGCCGGGTCGAACACTGAAGCTTTCTTT; CDR3: CASSQEGSRAGSNTEAFF; size: few; D: -; V: TRBV4-1; J: TRBJ1-1
DNA: TGTGCCAGCAGCGCCATGACAGGAGGTGATAGCAATCAGCCCCAGCATTTT; CDR3: CASSAMTGGDSNQPQHF; size: -; D: -; V: TRBV7-2; J: TRBJ1-5
DNA: TGTGCCAGCTCAGCCGGACCGACAGGCACTGAAGCTTTCTTT; CDR3: CASSAGPTGTEAFF; size: few; D: -; V: TRBV4-2; J: TRBJ1-1
DNA: TGTGCCTGGAGTAGCGGTCTGGGCGAGGGGTACGAGCAGTACTTC; CDR3: CAWSSGLGEGYEQYF; size: few; D: -; V: TRBV30; J: TRBJ2-7
DNA: TGTGCCAGCAGTGCATCAAGAGAGCAGTACTTC; CDR3: CASSASREQYF; size: -; D: -; V: TRBV2; J: TRBJ2-7
DNA: TGTGCCAGCAGTTTGCCCGCTATAGCGGGCGCCTACAATGAGCAGTTCTTC; CDR3: CASSLPAIAGAYNEQFF; size: few; D: TRBD2; V: TRBV28; J: TRBJ2-1
DNA: TGTGCCAGCAGTTACTCAACACCGACCATAGATACGCAGTATTTT; CDR3: CASSYSTPTIDTQYF; size: -; D: -; V: TRBV6-6; J: TRBJ2-3
DNA: TGTGCCAGCAGCTTAACCTCTCGTTTCGACGGCCCGCTGGGAGATACGCAGTATTTT; CDR3: CASSLTSRFDGPLGDTQYF; size: few; D: -; V: TRBV7-9; J: TRBJ2-3
DNA: TGTGCCAGCAGCTTAGCGCAGGGGACGGAAAACATTCAGTACTTC; CDR3: CASSLAQGTENIQYF; size: -; D: -; V: TRBV7-2; J: TRBJ2-4
DNA: TGTGCCAGCAGTTTACAGGGTTCCTACAATGAGCAGTTCTTC; CDR3: CASSLQGSYNEQFF; size: few; D: -; V: TRBV28; J: TRBJ2-1
DNA: TGTGCCAGCAGCTCAGGGCCAGGTGAGCAGTTCTTC; CDR3: CASSSGPGEQFF; size: -; D: -; V: TRBV7-2; J: TRBJ2-1
DNA: TGTGCCAGCAGCTTGGCAGGGAACTATGGCTACACCTTC; CDR3: CASSLAGNYGYTF; size: -; D: -; V: TRBV5-4; J: TRBJ1-2
DNA: TGCAGCGTTCATGGACAGAGTTACGAGCAGTACTTC; CDR3: CSVHGQSYEQYF; size: -; D: -; V: TRBV29-1; J: TRBJ2-7
DNA: TGTGCCAGCAGCCAGGGTACCGGGACAGGGGCCCACATGGGGCAGCCCCAGCATTTT; CDR3: CASSQGTGTGAHMGQPQHF; size: few; D: TRBD1; V: TRBV4-2; J: TRBJ1-5
DNA: TGTGCCAGCAGCGTAGGACAGAACTACGAGCAGTACTTC; CDR3: CASSVGQNYEQYF; size: -; D: -; V: TRBV9; J: TRBJ2-7
DNA: TGTGCCAGCAGTTTTGGGGGGTCCCAAGAGACCCAGTACTTC; CDR3: CASSFGGSQETQYF; size: -; D: -; V: TRBV28; J: TRBJ2-5
DNA: TGTGCCAGCTCACCACATAGCACAGATACGCAGTATTTT; CDR3: CASSPHSTDTQYF; size: -; D: -; V: TRBV18; J: TRBJ2-3
DNA: TGTGCCAGCAAGGGGGGGTCTAATCAGCCCCAGCATTTT; CDR3: CASKGGSNQPQHF; size: few; D: -; V: TRBV6-5; J: TRBJ1-5
DNA: TGTGCCAGCAGCTTAGAGGGACTAGCGCATTCCTACAATGAGCAGTTCTTC; CDR3: CASSLEGLAHSYNEQFF; size: -; D: TRBD2; V: TRBV11-2; J: TRBJ2-1
DNA: TGTGCCTGGAGAGCCCCGGGTAAAAAAGCTTTCTTT; CDR3: CAWRAPGKKAFF; size: -; D: -; V: TRBV30; J: TRBJ1-1
DNA: TGTGCCAGCTCACCCTATACATCCGCCAAAAACATTCAGTACTTC; CDR3: CASSPYTSAKNIQYF; size: -; D: -; V: TRBV18; J: TRBJ2-4
DNA: TGTGCTAGTGGTTTGTGGCAGGGGGGAGGCTACACCTTC; CDR3: CASGLWQGGGYTF; size: few; D: TRBD1; V: TRBV12-5; J: TRBJ1-2
DNA: TGTGCCAGCAGCTCCCAGACAGGGAACAATCAGCCCCAGCATTTT; CDR3: CASSSQTGNNQPQHF; size: few; D: TRBD1; V: TRBV28; J: TRBJ1-5
DNA: TGTGCCATCAGTGACGCGGGACAGGCTAATGAAAAACTGTTTTTT; CDR3: CAISDAGQANEKLFF; size: -; D: TRBD1; V: TRBV10-3; J: TRBJ1-4
DNA: TGTGCCAGCAGCCCATTAACAGGGATAGGGGAGCTGTTTTTT; CDR3: CASSPLTGIGELFF; size: -; D: -; V: TRBV7-3; J: TRBJ2-2
DNA: TGTGCCAGCAGCTTAGGGGGAGGTCTCGCCTACGAGCAGTACTTC; CDR3: CASSLGGGLAYEQYF; size: -; D: -; V: TRBV7-9; J: TRBJ2-7
DNA: TGTGCCAGCAGCGCGGTTGGGGGGACCATCTACAATGAGCAGTTCTTC; CDR3: CASSAVGGTIYNEQFF; size: few; D: -; V: TRBV9; J: TRBJ2-1
DNA: TGTGCCAGCAGCTCACAGGGGGCGCGGACTGAAGCTTTCTTT; CDR3: CASSSQGARTEAFF; size: -; D: TRBD1; V: TRBV7-2; J: TRBJ1-1